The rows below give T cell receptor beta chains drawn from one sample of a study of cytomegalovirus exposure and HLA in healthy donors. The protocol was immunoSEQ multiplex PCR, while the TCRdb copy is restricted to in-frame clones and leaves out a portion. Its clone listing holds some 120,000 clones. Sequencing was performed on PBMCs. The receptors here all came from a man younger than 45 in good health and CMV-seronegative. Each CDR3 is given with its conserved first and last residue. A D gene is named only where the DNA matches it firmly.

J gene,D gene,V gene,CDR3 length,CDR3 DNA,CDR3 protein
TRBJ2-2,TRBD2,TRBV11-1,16,TGTGCCAGCAGCCCCAGACTAGCGGGGAACGCCGGGGAGCTGTTTTTT,CASSPRLAGNAGELFF
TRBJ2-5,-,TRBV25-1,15,TGTGCCAGCAGTGAATCTGCTGGCAGGGTAGAGACCCAGTACTTC,CASSESAGRVETQYF
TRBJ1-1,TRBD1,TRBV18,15,TGTGCCAGCTCACCCCCCCAGGGGGGTGCGACTGAAGCTTTCTTT,CASSPPQGGATEAFF
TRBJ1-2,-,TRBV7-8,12,TGTGCCAGCAGTTCCGGAGGGTATGGCTACACCTTC,CASSSGGYGYTF
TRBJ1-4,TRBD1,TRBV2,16,TGTGCCAGCAGTACAGGGGGCGGAAGAACTAATGAAAAACTGTTTTTT,CASSTGGGRTNEKLFF
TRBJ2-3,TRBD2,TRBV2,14,TGTGCCACAACGGGCGGGGGGGCTGGAGATACGCAGTATTTT,CATTGGGAGDTQYF
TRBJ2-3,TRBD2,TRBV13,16,TGTGCCAGCAGCCCTATTAACGGGGGGGGGACAGATACGCAGTATTTT,CASSPINGGGTDTQYF
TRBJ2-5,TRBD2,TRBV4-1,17,TGCGCCAGCAGCCATCGACTAGCGGGGGCTCTCCAAGAGACCCAGTACTTC,CASSHRLAGALQETQYF
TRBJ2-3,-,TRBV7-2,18,TGTGCCAGCAGCTTAGCCCTTTCTGGGACTGTAAGCACAGATACGCAGTATTTT,CASSLALSGTVSTDTQYF
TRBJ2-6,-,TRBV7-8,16,TGTGCCAGCAGCTTAGTCGACAAGGCTGGGGCCAACGTCCTGACTTTC,CASSLVDKAGANVLTF
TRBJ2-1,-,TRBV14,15,TGTGCCAGCAGCCCGAGGGGGGGGCGGTTCTGGGAGCAGTTCTTC,CASSPRGGRFWEQFF
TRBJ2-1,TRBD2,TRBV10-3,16,TGTGCCATCAGCGCGGCTAGCGGGGGGGCAGTCGATGAGCAGTTCTTC,CAISAASGGAVDEQFF
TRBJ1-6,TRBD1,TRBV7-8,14,TGTGCCAGCAGCTCGGACAGGGGGAATTCACCCCTCCACTTT,CASSSDRGNSPLHF